Described below is a single T cell receptor (beta chain) sequence and its context. The antigen is undetermined. This CDR3 spans 14 amino acids. Germline V gene data show CDR1 as SGHKS and CDR2 as YYEKEE (reference sequence). Trimming shortened V by 2 bases and J by 8 bases, and 16 bases separated the two germline ends. This specimen comes from a study of neoadjuvant anti-PD-1 for oral cavity cancer. Measured with immunoSEQ multiplex PCR; TCRdb has only the in-frame clones, and not every one. The sample consists of 9,500 to 15,000 clones, 70% to 80% of them appearing once. The sample's time point: after neoadjuvant nivolumab, at surgical resection. PBMCs were not maintained or expanded in culture before analysis. Study-wide results and limits: PBMC Gini-index clonality exceeded responders' in non-responders post-nivolumab.

The TCR sequence derives from a person aged 40 to 85 with oral cavity squamous cell carcinoma. The J gene is TRBJ1-2, the V gene TRBV5-5; D ambiguous. Sample: PBMCs, taken after nivolumab (anti-PD-1) treatment. The CDR3 is CASSFPGTGRGYTF. Written as DNA, the CDR3 is TGTGCCAGCAGCTTTCCCGGAACCGGGAGGGGCTACACCTTC.